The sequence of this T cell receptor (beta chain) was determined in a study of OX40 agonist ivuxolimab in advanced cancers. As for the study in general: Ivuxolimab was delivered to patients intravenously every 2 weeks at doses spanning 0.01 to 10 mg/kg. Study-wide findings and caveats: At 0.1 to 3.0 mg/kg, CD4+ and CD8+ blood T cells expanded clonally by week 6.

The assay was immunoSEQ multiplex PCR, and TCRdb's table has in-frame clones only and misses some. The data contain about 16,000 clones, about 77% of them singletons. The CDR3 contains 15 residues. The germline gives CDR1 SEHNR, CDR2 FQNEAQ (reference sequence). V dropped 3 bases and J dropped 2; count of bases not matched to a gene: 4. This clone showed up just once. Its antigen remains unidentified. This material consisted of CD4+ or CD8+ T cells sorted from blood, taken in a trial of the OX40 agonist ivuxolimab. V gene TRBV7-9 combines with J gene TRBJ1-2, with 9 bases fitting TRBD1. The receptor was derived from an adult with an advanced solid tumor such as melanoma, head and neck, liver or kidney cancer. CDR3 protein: CASSLGQGQNYGYTF. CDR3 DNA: TGTGCCAGCAGCTTGGGACAGGGCCAAAACTATGGCTACACCTTC.